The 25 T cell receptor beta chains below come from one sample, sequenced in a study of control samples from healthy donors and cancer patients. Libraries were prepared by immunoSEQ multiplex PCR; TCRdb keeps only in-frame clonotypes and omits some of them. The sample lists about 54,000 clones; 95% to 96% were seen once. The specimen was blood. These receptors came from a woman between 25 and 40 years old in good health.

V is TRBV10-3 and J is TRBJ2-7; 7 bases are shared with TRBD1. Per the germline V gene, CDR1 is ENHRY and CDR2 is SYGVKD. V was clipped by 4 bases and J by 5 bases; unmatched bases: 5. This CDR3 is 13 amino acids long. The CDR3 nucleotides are TGTGCCATCAGTGGCCTAGGGGGCCACGAGCAGTACTTC. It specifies CAISGLGGHEQYF.

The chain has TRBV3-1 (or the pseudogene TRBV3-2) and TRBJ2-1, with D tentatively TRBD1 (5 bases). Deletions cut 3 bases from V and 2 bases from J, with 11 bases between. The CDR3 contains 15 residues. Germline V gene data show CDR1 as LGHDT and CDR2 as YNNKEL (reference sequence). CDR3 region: CASSQGLITYNEQFF. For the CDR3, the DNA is TGTGCCAGCAGCCAGGGGCTCATTACCTACAATGAGCAGTTCTTC.

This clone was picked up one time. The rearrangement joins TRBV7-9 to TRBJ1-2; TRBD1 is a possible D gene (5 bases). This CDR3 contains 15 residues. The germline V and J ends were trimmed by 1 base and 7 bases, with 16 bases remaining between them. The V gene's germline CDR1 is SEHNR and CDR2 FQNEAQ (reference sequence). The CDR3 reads CASSLGTSRESGYTF. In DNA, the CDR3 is TGTGCCAGCAGCTTAGGGACGTCCAGGGAAAGTGGCTACACCTTC.

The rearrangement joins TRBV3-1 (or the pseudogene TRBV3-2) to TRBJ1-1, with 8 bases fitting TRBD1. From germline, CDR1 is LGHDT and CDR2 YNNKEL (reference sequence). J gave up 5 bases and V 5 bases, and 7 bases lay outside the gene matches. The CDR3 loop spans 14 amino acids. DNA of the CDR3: TGTGCCAGCAGCTCCCGGGACAGGCATACTGAAGCTTTCTTT. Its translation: CASSSRDRHTEAFF.

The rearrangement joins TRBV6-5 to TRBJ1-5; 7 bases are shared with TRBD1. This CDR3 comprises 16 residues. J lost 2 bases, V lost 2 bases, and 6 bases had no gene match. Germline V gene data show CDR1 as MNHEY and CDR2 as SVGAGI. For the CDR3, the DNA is TGTGCCAGCAGTTACAAATGGGACAGAGGCAATCAGCCCCAGCATTTT. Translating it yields CASSYKWDRGNQPQHF.

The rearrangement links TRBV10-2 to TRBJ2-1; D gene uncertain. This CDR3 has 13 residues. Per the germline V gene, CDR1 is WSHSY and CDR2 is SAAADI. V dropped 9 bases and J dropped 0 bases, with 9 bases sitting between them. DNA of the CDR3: TGCGCCAGTAGGACGAGCTCCTACAATGAGCAGTTCTTC. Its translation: CASRTSSYNEQFF.

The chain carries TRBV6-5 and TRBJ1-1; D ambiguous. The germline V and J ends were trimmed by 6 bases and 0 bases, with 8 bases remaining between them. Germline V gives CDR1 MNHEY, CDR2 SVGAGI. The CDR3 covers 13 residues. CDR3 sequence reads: CASRDEMNTEAFF. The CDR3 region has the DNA TGTGCCAGCAGGGATGAAATGAACACTGAAGCTTTCTTT.

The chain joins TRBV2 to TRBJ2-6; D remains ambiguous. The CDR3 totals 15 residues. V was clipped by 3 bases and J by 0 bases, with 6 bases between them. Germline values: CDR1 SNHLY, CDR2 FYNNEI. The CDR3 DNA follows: TGTGCCAGCAGTGAGACGGGCTCTGGGGCCAACGTCCTGACTTTC. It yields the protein CASSETGSGANVLTF.

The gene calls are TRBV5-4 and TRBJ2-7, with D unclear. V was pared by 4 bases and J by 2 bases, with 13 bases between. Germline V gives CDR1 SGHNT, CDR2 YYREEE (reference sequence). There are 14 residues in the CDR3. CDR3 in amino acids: CASSTGPDAYEQYF. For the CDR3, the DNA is TGTGCCAGCAGCACCGGGCCCGACGCCTACGAGCAGTACTTC.

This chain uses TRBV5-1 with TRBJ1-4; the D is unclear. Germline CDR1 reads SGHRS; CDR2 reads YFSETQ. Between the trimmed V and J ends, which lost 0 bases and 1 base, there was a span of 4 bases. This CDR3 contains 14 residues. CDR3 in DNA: TGCGCCAGCAGCTTGGGAGGAACTAATGAAAAACTGTTTTTT. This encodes CASSLGGTNEKLFF.

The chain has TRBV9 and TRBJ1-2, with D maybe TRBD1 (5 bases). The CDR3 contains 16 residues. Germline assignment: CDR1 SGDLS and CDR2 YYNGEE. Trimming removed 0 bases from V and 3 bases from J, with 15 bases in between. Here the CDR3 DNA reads TGTGCCAGCAGCGTAGCCGGCGGGGGGGAAGACTATGGCTACACCTTC. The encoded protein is CASSVAGGGEDYGYTF.

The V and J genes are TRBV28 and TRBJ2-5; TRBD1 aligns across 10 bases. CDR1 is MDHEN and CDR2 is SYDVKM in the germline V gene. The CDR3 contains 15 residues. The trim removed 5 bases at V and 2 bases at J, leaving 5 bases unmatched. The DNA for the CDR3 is TGTGCCAGCAGTGAGACAGGGGGCCTTCAAGAGACCCAGTACTTC. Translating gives CASSETGGLQETQYF.

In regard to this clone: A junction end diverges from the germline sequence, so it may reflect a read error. The CDR3 reads CASCDDRGSASNQPQHF. Here the CDR3 DNA reads TGCGCCAGCTGTGACGACAGGGGGAGTGCAAGCAATCAGCCCCAGCATTTT. The V gene is TRBV10-2, the J gene TRBJ1-5, with 9 bases that match TRBD1. This CDR3 is 17 amino acids long. The V gene's germline CDR1 is WSHSY and CDR2 SAAADI.

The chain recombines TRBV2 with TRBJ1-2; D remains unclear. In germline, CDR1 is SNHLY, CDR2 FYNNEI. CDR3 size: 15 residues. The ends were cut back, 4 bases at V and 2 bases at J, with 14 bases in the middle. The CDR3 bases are TGTGCCAGCAGTGGGGCAGGACGGCCGAACTATGGCTACACCTTC. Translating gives CASSGAGRPNYGYTF.

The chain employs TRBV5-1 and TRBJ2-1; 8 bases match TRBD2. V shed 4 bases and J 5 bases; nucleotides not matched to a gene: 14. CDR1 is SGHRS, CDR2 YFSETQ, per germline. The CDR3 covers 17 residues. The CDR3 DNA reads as TGCGCCAGCAGCCGTACTCCCACTACTAGCGGAGACAATGAGCAGTTCTTC. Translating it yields CASSRTPTTSGDNEQFF.

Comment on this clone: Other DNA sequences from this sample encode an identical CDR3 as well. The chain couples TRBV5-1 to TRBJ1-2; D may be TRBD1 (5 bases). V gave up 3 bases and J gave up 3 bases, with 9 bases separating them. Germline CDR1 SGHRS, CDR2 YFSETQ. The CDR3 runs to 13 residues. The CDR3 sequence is CASSSREDYGYTF. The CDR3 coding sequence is TGCGCCAGCAGCTCCAGGGAGGACTATGGCTACACCTTC.

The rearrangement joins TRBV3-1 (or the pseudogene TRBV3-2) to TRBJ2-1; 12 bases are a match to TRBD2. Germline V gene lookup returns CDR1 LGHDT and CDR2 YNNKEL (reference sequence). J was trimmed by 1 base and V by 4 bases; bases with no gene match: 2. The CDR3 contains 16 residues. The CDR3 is CASSPLAGGSYNEQFF. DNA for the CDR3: TGTGCCAGCAGCCCCCTAGCGGGAGGGTCCTACAATGAGCAGTTCTTC.

This CDR3 reads CASSQDNRDGQLPPFQETQYF. The CDR3 region has the DNA TGTGCCAGCAGCCAAGATAATCGAGACGGACAGTTGCCCCCTTTCCAAGAGACCCAGTACTTC. This chain links TRBV14 with TRBJ2-5, with a possible D match to TRBD1 (6 bases). V gave up 0 bases and J gave up 1 base, with 27 bases separating them. In germline, CDR1 is SGHDN, CDR2 FVKESK. This CDR3 has 21 amino acids.

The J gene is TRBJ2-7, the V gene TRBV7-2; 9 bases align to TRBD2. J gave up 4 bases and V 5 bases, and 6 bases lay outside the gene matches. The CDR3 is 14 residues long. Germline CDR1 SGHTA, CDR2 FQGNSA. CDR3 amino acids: CASSPVAGAYEQYF. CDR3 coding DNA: TGTGCCAGCAGCCCCGTAGCGGGGGCTTACGAGCAGTACTTC.

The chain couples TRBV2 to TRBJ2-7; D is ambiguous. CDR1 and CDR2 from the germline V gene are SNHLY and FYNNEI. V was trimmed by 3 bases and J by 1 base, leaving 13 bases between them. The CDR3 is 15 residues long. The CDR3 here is CASSDGLLGSYEQYF. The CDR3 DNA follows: TGTGCCAGCAGTGATGGTTTGTTGGGATCCTACGAGCAGTACTTC.

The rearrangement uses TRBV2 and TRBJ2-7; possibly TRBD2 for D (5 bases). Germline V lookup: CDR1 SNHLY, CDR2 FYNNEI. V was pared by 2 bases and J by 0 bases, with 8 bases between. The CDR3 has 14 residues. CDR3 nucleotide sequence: TGTGCCAGCAGTGAATCGACTAACTCCTACGAGCAGTACTTC. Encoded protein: CASSESTNSYEQYF.

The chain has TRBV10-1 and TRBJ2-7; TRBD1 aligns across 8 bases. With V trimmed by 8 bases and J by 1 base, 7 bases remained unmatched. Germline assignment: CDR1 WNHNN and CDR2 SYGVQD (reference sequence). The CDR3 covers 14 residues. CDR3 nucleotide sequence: TGCGCCAGCGGACAGGGAGCTATATCCTACGAGCAGTACTTC. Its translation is CASGQGAISYEQYF.

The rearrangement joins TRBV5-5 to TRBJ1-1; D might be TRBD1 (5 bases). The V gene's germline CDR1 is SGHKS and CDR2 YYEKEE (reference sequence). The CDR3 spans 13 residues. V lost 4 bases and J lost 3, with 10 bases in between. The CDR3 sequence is CASSLGVYTEAFF. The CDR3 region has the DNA TGTGCCAGCAGCCTAGGGGTGTACACTGAAGCTTTCTTT.

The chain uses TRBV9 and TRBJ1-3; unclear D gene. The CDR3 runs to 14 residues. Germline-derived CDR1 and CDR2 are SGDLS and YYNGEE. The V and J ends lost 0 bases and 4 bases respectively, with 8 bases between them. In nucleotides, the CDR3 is TGTGCCAGCAGCGTAGGGCCGGGAGGAAACACCATATATTTT. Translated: CASSVGPGGNTIYF.

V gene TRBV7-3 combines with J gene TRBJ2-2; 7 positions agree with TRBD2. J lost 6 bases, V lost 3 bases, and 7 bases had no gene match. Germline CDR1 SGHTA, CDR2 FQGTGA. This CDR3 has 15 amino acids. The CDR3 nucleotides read TGTGCCAGCAGCTTGACTAGCAGTACCTCCGGGGAGCTGTTTTTT. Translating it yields CASSLTSSTSGELFF.